The present TCR beta chain was sequenced within a study of cytomegalovirus exposure and HLA in healthy donors. Looking at the study overall: Of the donors genotyped, approximately 430 in all, about 82% fell in the Caucasian-associated ancestry cluster.

Both 60 Vbeta primers and 13 Jbeta primers went into the PCR. Using immunoSEQ multiplex PCR, the repertoire was profiled, and TCRdb retains in-frame clones only, with some absent. Its table records around 140,000 clones. Germline-derived CDR1 and CDR2 are SGHVS and FQNEAQ. The CDR3 runs to 14 residues. Trimming stripped 5 bases from V and 6 bases from J, with 11 bases between. On this clone itself: Antigen: not known.

Whole-study findings and limits: Association with HLA alleles at 0.05 false discovery rate was found for around 15,000 TCR beta sequences in a later analysis. Cytomegalovirus association was assigned to more than 150 TCR beta chains.

The origin of this receptor is a woman between 40 and 55 years old in good health and CMV-seronegative. The sample consisted of PBMCs. V is TRBV7-8 and J is TRBJ1-6; D is undetermined. The CDR3 protein is CASSTHSLNSPLHF. DNA of the CDR3: TGTGCCAGCAGCACCCACTCCCTTAATTCACCCCTCCACTTT.